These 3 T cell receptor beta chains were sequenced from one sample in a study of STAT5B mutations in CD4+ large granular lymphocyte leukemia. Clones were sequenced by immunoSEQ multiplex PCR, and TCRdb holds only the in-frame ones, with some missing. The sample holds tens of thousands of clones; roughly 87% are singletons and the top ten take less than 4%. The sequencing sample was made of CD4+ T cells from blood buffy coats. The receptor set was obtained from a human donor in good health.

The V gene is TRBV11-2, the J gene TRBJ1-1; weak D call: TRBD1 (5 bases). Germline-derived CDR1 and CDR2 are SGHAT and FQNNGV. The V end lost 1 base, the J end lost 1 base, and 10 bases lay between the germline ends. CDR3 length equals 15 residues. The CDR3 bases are TGTGCCAGCAGCTTAGGGGGGTCCAGGAACACTGAAGCTTTCTTT. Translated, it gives CASSLGGSRNTEAFF.

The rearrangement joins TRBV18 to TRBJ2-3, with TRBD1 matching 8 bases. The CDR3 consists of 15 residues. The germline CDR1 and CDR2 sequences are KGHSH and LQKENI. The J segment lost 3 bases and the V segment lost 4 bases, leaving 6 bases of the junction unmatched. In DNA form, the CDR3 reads TGTGCCAGCTCACTGGGACAGGTGGGGACAGATACGCAGTATTTT. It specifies CASSLGQVGTDTQYF. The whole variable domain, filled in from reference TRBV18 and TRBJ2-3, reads NAGVMQNPRHLVRRRGQEARLRCSPMKGHSHVYWYRQLPEEGLKFMVYLQKENIIDESGMPKERFSAEFPKEGPSILRIQQVVRGDSAAYFCASSLGQVGTDTQYFGPGTRLTVL.

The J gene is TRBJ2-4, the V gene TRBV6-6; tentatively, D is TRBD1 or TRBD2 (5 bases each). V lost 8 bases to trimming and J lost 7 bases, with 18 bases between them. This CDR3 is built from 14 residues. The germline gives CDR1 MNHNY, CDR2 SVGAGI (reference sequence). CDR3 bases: TGTGCCAGCGGGCCCCGTGGGGGTCAGAACATTCAGTACTTC. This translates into CASGPRGGQNIQYF.